This T cell receptor beta chain was captured in a study of cytomegalovirus exposure and HLA in healthy donors (dated by TCRdb to between 2016 and 2019). Turning to the overall study: An earlier analysis of roughly 610 of the donors reported 250 to 350 Gb of sequence data and roughly 120 million unique TCR beta sequences obtained from about 179 million T cells. About 280 gigabases of sequencing data and approximately 80 million unique TCR sequences were included in an early release covering roughly 700 HLA-typed donors. The genetic ancestry cluster associated with self-reported Caucasian donors included roughly 84% of the roughly 380 genotyped donors. The study was designed to test whether signatures of past pathogen exposure could be identified by cataloging public T cell receptors. The study profiled the T cell repertoires of some 610 subjects by immunosequencing and related them to cytomegalovirus serostatus. A separate validation cohort of 100 to 150 different subjects was used in addition to the approximately 700-subject first cohort. To predict cytomegalovirus infection status, the study combined high-throughput TCR immunosequencing, statistical association of individual TCRs with disease status, and machine learning. A later analysis re-analyzed previously published TCR beta repertoires from 660 or so donors and added high-resolution HLA genotyping to study TCR occurrence patterns. Rather than drawing on any new phenotypic data, the later analysis identified candidate immune exposures from TCR beta sequences and the way those sequences occurred across donors. In an earlier analysis of 587 of the donors, high-throughput TCR beta sequencing was used to judge whether each TCR beta V gene segment behaved as functional or pseudogenic. Donor age, sex, ethnicity and CMV serostatus were compiled alongside the repertoire data. In a later genetic analysis, genome-wide SNP genotypes for about 65% of the roughly 700 donors were used, and that subset was treated as a discovery cohort. Every discovery cohort repertoire had been produced on one sequencing platform. Class I and class II HLA loci were covered by the typing at four-digit resolution. Typing coverage differed by locus: A, B, C, DRB1 and DQB1 were typed in roughly 620-630 donors, DQA1 in about 550, DPA1 in around 600, and DPB1 in just under 480. Roughly 5 DR-DQ haplotypes were handled as single units for association and clustering, since linkage in the cohort was strong. Among about 360 genotyped donors of the cohort, an average of approximately 250,000 unique TCR beta nucleotide sequences were sequenced per donor, about a sixth of them non-productive. Overall study results and their limits: Most TCR sequences were seen in very few donors, while some public TCRs were found in many individuals. Because HLA typing was missing for some donors at each locus, association tests included only the typed subset. A cluster of highly shared sequence variants was judged likely to represent a technical artifact of the sequencing pipeline. It was suggested by the authors that the approach could potentially be generalized to other disease states and immunological phenotypes. Because counts were too low, fewer than 20 rarely observed V segments, including chromosome 9 orphons, were excluded from the earlier analysis of about 500 of the donors. Presence/absence analyses assumed roughly uniform sequencing depth across donors, an assumption that may not hold. Only TCR beta chains were sequenced in this cohort, and the absence of alpha or paired-chain data limited detectable features. In a later analysis, about 16,000 TCR beta sequences were associated with specific HLA alleles at a false discovery rate of 0.05. According to a later analysis, parvovirus B19, influenza, CMV and Epstein-Barr virus appeared linked to several top co-occurrence clusters. Three of the identified cytomegalovirus-associated TCR beta chains were confirmed in vitro to be specific for cytomegalovirus antigens. In an earlier analysis of about 540 of the donors, most TCR beta V segments were observed in productive rearrangements about 90% or about 30% of the time, broadly matching IMGT annotations. Because the 87-base-pair reads could not distinguish some IMGT-functional V segments, including TRBV6-2 and TRBV6-3, those segments were excluded. In a later analysis, TCR association rates were found to vary across HLA loci, with the most associated TCRs seen for DRB1 alleles and the fewest for HLA-C alleles. In a later analysis, HLA-associated TCR beta chains were found to be more clonally expanded and to have lower generation probabilities than equally common non-associated chains. The classifier was reported to diagnose cytomegalovirus status with high specificity and sensitivity in both the original cohort and the validation cohort. A further reported finding was that TCR beta sequences accurately predicted the HLA-A and HLA-B alleles for most subjects in the first cohort. In the study, around 150 TCR beta chains were listed as associated with cytomegalovirus. Linkage disequilibrium might explain the correlated functional status among segregating V segments, but an unknown experimental factor could not be excluded. CMV serostatus was the only immune exposure information available for the cohort. When HLA alleles, especially DR and DQ, strongly co-occurred, TCR associations were difficult to assign to individual alleles. Compared with the approximately 670-donor mean, donors in an Asian-associated ancestry cluster had fewer N-insertions in productive TCRs, according to a later genetic analysis. A later genetic analysis associated a missense DCLRE1C variant with V-gene and J-gene trimming of TCR beta chains, and an independent cohort replicated the association. According to a later analysis, most CMV-associated TCR beta chains appeared to be HLA-restricted, and the HLA associations seemed to be driven largely by CMV exposure.

From the cysteine up to the phenylalanine, the CDR3 has a length of 13 residues. The kept DNA is CDR3 alone, 39 bases in frame from the first base. CDR1 is given as SQVTM and CDR2 as ANQGSEA, both from the germline V gene. Cut back by 4 bases and 5 bases, the V and J ends lie 12 bases apart. As for this clone: It lacks a known antigen. Base qualities are not recorded, but no much larger clone differs from it by a single base.

Library generation was performed with the immunoSEQ multiplex PCR assay. The multiplex PCR relied on a mix of 60 forward primers for TCR Vbeta segments and 13 reverse primers for TCR Jbeta segments. Amplification of the CDR3 region of rearranged TCR beta genes was performed with a multiplex PCR assay on genomic DNA. The Illumina HiSeq System was used to sequence the amplified TCR beta libraries as 87-base-pair reads. In the source study's methods: In a later analysis, tens of millions of unique TCR beta chains were counted across the approximately 640 repertoires, and around 11 million of these chains were shared by at least two donors. Raw reads were error-corrected and collapsed into unique sequences by a nearest-neighbor algorithm in which closely related sequences were merged to remove PCR and sequencing errors. V, D and J gene segments were assigned by aligning CDR3 sequences to IMGT reference sequences. Each retained sequence needed at least a six-nucleotide match to both a V gene segment and a J gene segment. Rearrangements were called productive when the CDR3 lacked stop codons and stayed in frame with V and J; all others were non-productive. CDR3 was defined according to IMGT convention as the region running from the second conserved V-encoded cysteine to the conserved J-encoded phenylalanine. The earlier analysis of 587 of the donors excluded sequences that lacked an unambiguous match to a single V gene segment. In an earlier analysis of roughly 500 of the donors, V segments were called functional above 56.7% productive rearrangements and were called segregating when the between-donor standard deviation exceeded 5%. A statistical classification framework was developed to diagnose cytomegalovirus status using the catalog of TCR beta chain sequences. V and J gene assignment, in a later analysis, came from comparing TCR nucleotide sequences with IMGT/GENE-DB human TR gene sequences. In a later analysis, CDR3 sequences and most-parsimonious VDJ recombination scenarios were assigned using the TCRdist pipeline. A later analysis defined each TCR beta chain by its CDR3 amino acid sequence plus V-gene family, and excluded reads lacking a unique V-gene family. To address suspected cross-contamination and a sequencing artifact, a later analysis removed around 600 highly shared, low-generation-probability nucleotide sequences. In a later analysis, a clonal expansion index was calculated for each public chain from normalized within-repertoire ranks of inferred template counts. Generation probabilities in a later analysis came from a VDJ recombination model fitted to out-of-frame rearrangements, and those results were checked against IGoR. In a later analysis, hypergeometric tests were used to score TCR-TCR, TCR-HLA and TCR-CMV co-occurrence, with a repertoire-size bias correction applied to TCR pairs. In a later analysis, false discovery rates were estimated by permuting HLA or CMV assignments 20 times. In a later analysis, co-occurring TCRs were grouped using DBSCAN, and TCRdist sequence similarity was added for clustering within HLA-allele-positive subsets. Co-occurrence clustering excluded repertoires with fewer than 30,000 or more than 120,000 public chains, plus five with anomalous nucleotide sharing. In its TCRdb copy, this immuneACCESS table keeps in-frame sequences only and misses some clones. Where compared with another copy, unresolved V genes explain less than half of these, and the others have no known cause. V, J and clone size reflect that table, while D and trimming were determined from the DNA. Recorded for this sample are under 200,000 clones; approximately 81% of them occurred a single time. The ten top clones hold around 2.5% of the sample.

The cohort comprised 670 or so healthy bone marrow donors. All cohort members were sampled while nominally healthy, although unrecorded immune exposures were likely present. The donor tested CMV seronegative, placing the donor among the 350 to 400 seronegative members of the cohort. A peripheral blood sample was collected from each donor, and TCR beta sequencing was performed on peripheral blood mononuclear cells. The Qiagen DNeasy Blood Extraction Kit was used to extract genomic DNA from the blood cell samples. The clonotype originates from a female donor in good health and CMV-seronegative. This chain joins TRBV29-1 to TRBJ2-1; TRBD1 is perhaps the D gene, given 6 matching bases. Material for sequencing was PBMCs. Read as DNA, the sequence is TGCAGCGTTGCCAGGGGAAGACACAATGAGCAGTTCTTC. This translates into CSVARGRHNEQFF.